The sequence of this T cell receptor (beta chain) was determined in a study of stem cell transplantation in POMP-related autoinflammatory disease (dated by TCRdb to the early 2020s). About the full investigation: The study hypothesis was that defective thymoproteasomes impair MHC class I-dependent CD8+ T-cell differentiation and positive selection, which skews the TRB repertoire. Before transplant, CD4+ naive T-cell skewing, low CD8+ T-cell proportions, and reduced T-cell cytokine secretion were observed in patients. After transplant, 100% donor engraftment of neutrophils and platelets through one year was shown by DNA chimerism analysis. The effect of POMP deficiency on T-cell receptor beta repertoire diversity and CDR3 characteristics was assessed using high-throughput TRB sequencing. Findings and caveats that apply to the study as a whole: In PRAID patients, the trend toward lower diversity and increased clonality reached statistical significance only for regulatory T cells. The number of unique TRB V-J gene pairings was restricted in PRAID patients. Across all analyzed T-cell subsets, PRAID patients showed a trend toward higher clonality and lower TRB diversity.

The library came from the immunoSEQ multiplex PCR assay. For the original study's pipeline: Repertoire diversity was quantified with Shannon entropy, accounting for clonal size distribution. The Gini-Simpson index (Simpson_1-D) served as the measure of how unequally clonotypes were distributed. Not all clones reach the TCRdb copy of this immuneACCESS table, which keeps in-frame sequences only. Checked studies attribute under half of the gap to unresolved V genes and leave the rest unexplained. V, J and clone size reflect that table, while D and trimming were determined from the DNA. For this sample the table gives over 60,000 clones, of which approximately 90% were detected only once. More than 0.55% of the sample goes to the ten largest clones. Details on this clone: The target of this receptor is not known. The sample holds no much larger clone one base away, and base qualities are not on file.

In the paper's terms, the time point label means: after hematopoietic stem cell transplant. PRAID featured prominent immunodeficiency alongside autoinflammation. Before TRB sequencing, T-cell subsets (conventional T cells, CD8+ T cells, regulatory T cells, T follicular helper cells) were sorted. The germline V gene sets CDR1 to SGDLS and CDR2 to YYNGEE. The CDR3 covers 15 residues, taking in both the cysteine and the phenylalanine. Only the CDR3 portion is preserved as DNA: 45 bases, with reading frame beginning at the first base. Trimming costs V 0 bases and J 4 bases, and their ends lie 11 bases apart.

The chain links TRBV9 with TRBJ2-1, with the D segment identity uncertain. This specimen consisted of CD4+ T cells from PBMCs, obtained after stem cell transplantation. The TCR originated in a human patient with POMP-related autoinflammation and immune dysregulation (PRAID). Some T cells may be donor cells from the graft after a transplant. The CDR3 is CASSVGLDPYNEQFF. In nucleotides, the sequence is TGTGCCAGCAGCGTAGGGCTAGATCCTTACAATGAGCAGTTCTTC.